This T cell receptor beta chain was retrieved from a study of regulatory T cells in long-lasting Graves disease. Time point here: newly diagnosed GD, antithyroid drugs for less than 3 months. The TCR library was made from RNA extracted from PBMCs. The authors built TCR beta libraries using iRepertoire HTBI primers and Arm-PCR of CDR3 regions. TCRdb fed the multiplex PCR reads into MiXCR, producing one record per CDR3 protein. The sample contains 400,000 to 450,000 distinct CDR3 sequences, about 15% of which appear only once. Only a few counts were recorded for this clonotype. These data also featured in a second study, about T cells in Graves' hyperthyroidism and ophthalmopathy. From that paper: Clinical symptoms, serum thyroxine and TRAb, thyroid ultrasound and orbital computed tomography were used for the diagnoses. Most expanded thyroid clonotypes above 0.001 also appeared in blood.

The clonotype comes from a woman aged 30 to 39 with Graves disease. Material: peripheral blood mononuclear cells (PBMCs), obtained at new diagnosis, from a patient treated with antithyroid drugs.

CDR3 protein: CASRPGTSGVYNEQFF. In DNA form, the CDR3 reads TGTGCCAGCAGGCCCGGGACTAGCGGGGTATACAATGAGCAGTTCTTC. V and J are TRBV12-3 or TRBV12-4 and TRBJ2-1; 13 bases line up with TRBD2. The length of the CDR3 is 16 residues. J was trimmed by 4 bases and V by 6 bases; bases with no gene match: 6.